These 11 T cell receptor beta chains share one sample of origin, sequenced in a study of T cell repertoires in cytomegalovirus infection. Via MiXCR, TCRdb re-called the reads, giving one row per CDR3 protein. The data contain more than 40,000 distinct CDR3 sequences, 21% of them singletons. The antigens of these receptors remain unknown. Sequences were derived from CD8+ T cells from cultured PBMCs, sampled from culture after CMV antigen stimulation. The receptors were gathered from a human donor in good health (CMV status not recorded). Some clones in this sample may be carry-over from other donors' samples.

CDR3: CARGLAQSGYGYTF. CDR3 coding DNA: TGTGCCAGAGGTTTAGCACAATCGGGCTATGGCTACACCTTC. The chain is built from TRBV27 and TRBJ1-2; D call uncertain. Germline V gene data show CDR1 as MNHEY and CDR2 as SMNVEV (reference sequence). CDR3 length: 14 amino acids. V lost 9 bases and J 4 bases, leaving 18 bases between the germline ends.

This clonotype has just a few counts. This chain joins TRBV6-2 or TRBV6-3 and TRBJ2-1; D unclear. Germline CDR1 reads MNHEY; CDR2 reads SVGEGT. Trimming stripped 5 bases from V and 1 base from J, with 9 bases between. The CDR3 runs 14 residues. The CDR3 DNA follows: TGTGCCAGCAGTAGGGCAGCTTCCTACAATGAGCAGTTCTTC. It is translated as CASSRAASYNEQFF.

The J gene is TRBJ2-7, the V gene TRBV5-1; weak D call: TRBD1 (5 bases). CDR1 and CDR2 (germline): SGHRS, YFSETQ. The CDR3 is 13 amino acids. The germline V and J ends were trimmed by 1 base and 5 bases, with 10 bases remaining between them. The CDR3 protein is CASSLLRGHEQYF. The CDR3 coding sequence is TGCGCCAGCAGCTTGCTTAGGGGCCACGAGCAGTACTTC. The full variable domain, completed using reference TRBV5-1 and TRBJ2-7, is KAGVTQTPRYLIKTRGQQVTLSCSPISGHRSVSWYQQTPGQGLQFLFEYFSETQRNKGNFPGRFSGRQFSNSRSEMNVSTLELGDSALYLCASSLLRGHEQYFGPGTRLTVT.

The chain links TRBV7-9 to TRBJ1-4; D unclear. The ends were cut back, 1 base at V and 0 bases at J, with 6 bases in the middle. The CDR3 is 15 residues long. Germline lookup yields CDR1 SEHNR and CDR2 FQNEAQ (reference sequence). The CDR3 loop is CASSLGPATNEKLFF. CDR3 sequence (DNA): TGTGCCAGCAGCTTAGGCCCTGCAACTAATGAAAAACTGTTTTTT.

This clonotype turned up a few times. The rearrangement uses TRBV6-5 and TRBJ1-5; tentatively, D is TRBD1 (6 bases). V was pared by 6 bases and J by 1 base, with 10 bases between. The CDR3 consists of 14 residues. Germline V lookup: CDR1 MNHEY, CDR2 SVGAGI. Here the CDR3 reads CASRPGQSNQPQHF. The CDR3 DNA reads TGTGCCAGCAGGCCGGGACAAAGCAATCAGCCCCAGCATTTT.

There are a few counts of this clonotype. J is TRBJ2-5 and V is TRBV6-5, with TRBD2 matching 11 bases. The V and J ends lost 4 bases and 0 bases, in that order; junction bases with no gene match: 1. This CDR3 spans 15 amino acids. Germline V gene sequence: CDR1 MNHEY, CDR2 SVGAGI. CDR3 nucleotide sequence: TGTGCCAGCAGTTTGGGACTAGCGGACCAAGAGACCCAGTACTTC. Its translation: CASSLGLADQETQYF.

This clonotype was observed a few times. The rearrangement links TRBV20-1 to TRBJ1-5; maybe TRBD1 (5 bases). The CDR3 covers 16 residues. With 0 bases removed from V and 7 bases from J, the gap between germline ends came to 19 bases. Looked up from germline, CDR1 is DFQATT and CDR2 is SNEGSKA (reference sequence). The CDR3 spells CSARDAGQGIGQPQHF. In nucleotides, the CDR3 is TGCAGTGCTAGAGATGCGGGGCAGGGCATAGGGCAGCCCCAGCATTTT.

This clonotype has just a few counts. The chain carries TRBV4-2 and TRBJ2-3, with D hard to call. V was cut by 4 bases and J by 3 bases, with 8 bases left in between. CDR1 and CDR2 from the germline V gene are LGHNA and YNFKEQ. CDR3 length: 13 residues. The CDR3 sequence is CASSPKRTDTQYF. In nucleotides, the CDR3 is TGTGCCAGCAGCCCGAAACGGACAGATACGCAGTATTTT.

This clonotype was seen many times. The V gene is TRBV7-9, the J gene TRBJ2-1; TRBD2 is a possible D gene (5 bases). CDR3 length: 15 amino acids. V lost 6 bases and J 0 bases, leaving 12 bases between the germline ends. Germline loops: CDR1 SEHNR, CDR2 FQNEAQ (reference sequence). The CDR3 bases are TGTGCCAGCAGGATCGGAGGAAGCTCCTACAATGAGCAGTTCTTC. Amino acid sequence: CASRIGGSSYNEQFF.

This clonotype was counted only a few times. The chain has TRBV12-3 or TRBV12-4 and TRBJ2-7, with TRBD2 matching over 15 bases. This CDR3 is 18 amino acids long. J was trimmed by 1 base and V by 4 bases; bases with no gene match: 8. CDR3 in DNA: TGTGCCAGCAGTTGGGGGACTAGCGGGAGGCCCAATTCCTACGAGCAGTACTTC. Its protein product is CASSWGTSGRPNSYEQYF.

This clonotype was recorded at least ten times. The V call is TRBV7-3, the J call TRBJ2-7; the D gene is possibly TRBD1 (6 bases). CDR3 length: 13 amino acids. Trimming cost V 4 bases and J 4 bases, with 11 bases left between them. In germline, CDR1 is SGHTA, CDR2 FQGTGA. The CDR3 loop reads CASSSKQGYEQYF. The CDR3, as DNA: TGTGCCAGCAGCTCGAAGCAGGGGTACGAGCAGTACTTC.